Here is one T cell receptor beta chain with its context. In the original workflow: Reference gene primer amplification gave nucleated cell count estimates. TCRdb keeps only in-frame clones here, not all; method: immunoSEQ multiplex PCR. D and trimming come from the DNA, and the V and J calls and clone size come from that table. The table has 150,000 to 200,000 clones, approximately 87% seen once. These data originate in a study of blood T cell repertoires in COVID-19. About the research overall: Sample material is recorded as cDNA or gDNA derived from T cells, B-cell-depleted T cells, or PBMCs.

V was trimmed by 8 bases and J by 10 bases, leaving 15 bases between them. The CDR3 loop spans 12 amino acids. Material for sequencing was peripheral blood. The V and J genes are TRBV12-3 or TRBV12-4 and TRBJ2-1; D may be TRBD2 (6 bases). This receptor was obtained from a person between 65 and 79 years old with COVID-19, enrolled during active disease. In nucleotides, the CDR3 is TGTGCCAGCCGGGACTGGCCCAAAGAGCAGTTCTTC. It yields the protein CASRDWPKEQFF.